Below, 26 T cell receptor beta chains from the same sample are listed, as sequenced in a study of T cells in Graves' hyperthyroidism and ophthalmopathy. What was amplified from RNA transcripts were TCR beta CDR3 regions. Primed by the HTBI set, a first-round RT-PCR was run on the TCR CDR3. One entry per CDR3 protein, called by TCRdb with MiXCR from the multiplex PCR reads. The sample shows approximately 430,000 distinct CDR3 sequences, more than 15% of them seen only once. The sequencing sample was made of blood. The origin of the receptors is a woman under 30 with Graves' hyperthyroidism.

This clonotype was recorded at least ten times. The chain is built from TRBV5-8 and TRBJ1-2, with D hard to call. Germline values: CDR1 SGHTS, CDR2 YDEGEE. The V and J ends lost 0 bases and 6 bases respectively, with 9 bases between them. The CDR3 totals 13 residues. The CDR3 nucleotides read TGTGCCAGCAGCTTGGTCGTCGGTGATGGCTACACCTTC. Translating gives CASSLVVGDGYTF. Based on the CDR3 plus reference TRBV5-8 and TRBJ1-2, the full variable domain is EAGVTQSPTHLIKTRGQQATLRCSPISGHTSVYWYQQALGLGLQFLLWYDEGEERNRGNFPPRFSGRQFPNYSSELNVNALELEDSALYLCASSLVVGDGYTFGSGTRLTVV.

This clonotype was picked up many times. The rearrangement uses TRBV3-1 and TRBJ1-5, with unresolved D. V was clipped by 4 bases and J by 2 bases, with 9 bases between them. Germline CDR1 is LGHDT and CDR2 is YNNKEL (reference sequence). The length of the CDR3 is 14 residues. CDR3 nucleotide sequence: TGTGCCAGCAGCCCTGGAGATGGCAATCAGCCCCAGCATTTT. Amino acid sequence: CASSPGDGNQPQHF. The full variable domain, its missing parts supplied by reference TRBV3-1 and TRBJ1-5, is DTAVSQTPKYLVTQMGNDKSIKCEQNLGHDTMYWYKQDSKKFLKIMFSYNNKELIINETVPNRFSPKSPDKAHLNLHINSLELGDSAVYFCASSPGDGNQPQHFGDGTRLSIL.

This clonotype was counted only a few times. This rearrangement joins TRBV20-1 to TRBJ2-1, with D unclear. Germline values: CDR1 DFQATT, CDR2 SNEGSKA (reference sequence). The CDR3 covers 11 residues. V lost 7 bases and J lost 9, with 13 bases in between. This CDR3 reads CSVPQTGEQFF. For the CDR3, the DNA is TGCAGTGTTCCCCAAACTGGTGAGCAGTTCTTC.

V usage is TRBV6-1 and J usage is TRBJ2-5; D is unclear. Deletions cut 2 bases from V and 3 bases from J, with 7 bases between. The CDR3 consists of 13 residues. The germline V gene has CDR1 MNHNS and CDR2 SASEGT. The CDR3 DNA follows: TGTGCCAGCAGTGAACGGTCCGAAGAGACCCAGTACTTC. Translation gives CASSERSEETQYF.

Many counts were recorded for this clonotype. This chain links TRBV5-1 with TRBJ2-7, with a possible D match to TRBD2 (7 bases). The V gene lost 0 bases and the J gene lost 4 bases, with 11 bases spanning the gap. The length of the CDR3 is 14 residues. The germline V gene has CDR1 SGHRS and CDR2 YFSETQ. CDR3 in DNA: TGCGCCAGCAGCTTGGCAGGGGAGGGTTACGAGCAGTACTTC. It encodes CASSLAGEGYEQYF.

This clonotype was recorded many times. The chain couples TRBV9 to TRBJ2-1; D not resolved. The germline gives CDR1 SGDLS, CDR2 YYNGEE. The CDR3 has 15 residues. V lost 4 bases and J lost 0, with 11 bases in between. The CDR3 nucleotides read TGTGCCAGCAGCCAAGAGAGGAGCTCCTACAATGAGCAGTTCTTC. This codes for CASSQERSSYNEQFF.

The table lists this clonotype with many counts. J is TRBJ2-5 and V is TRBV3-1, with no clear D. Germline CDR1 is LGHDT and CDR2 is YNNKEL (reference sequence). V was shortened by 0 bases and J by 7 bases, with 9 bases between the two germline ends. The CDR3 consists of 13 residues. CDR3 sequence reads: CASSQDGGGTQYF. CDR3 in DNA: TGTGCCAGCAGCCAAGACGGTGGCGGGACCCAGTACTTC.

The CDR3 region has the DNA TGTGCCAGCAGTTACTGGACCGAAGAGACCCAGTACTTC. This encodes CASSYWTEETQYF. The V and J genes are TRBV6-5 and TRBJ2-5; D call uncertain. CDR3 length equals 13 residues. Germline CDR1 MNHEY, CDR2 SVGAGI. The V end lost 1 base, the J end lost 3 bases, and 6 bases lay between the germline ends.

The rearrangement joins TRBV11-1 to TRBJ2-1; 11 positions match TRBD2. The CDR3 extends over 19 amino acids. V shed 5 bases, J shed 2 bases, and the junction held 14 bases outside the gene matches. Germline V gene sequence: CDR1 SGHAT, CDR2 FQDESV (reference sequence). The CDR3 bases are TGTGCCAGCAGCACAGGACGGTCCAGACTAGCGGGACCCTACAATGAGCAGTTCTTC. This codes for CASSTGRSRLAGPYNEQFF.

In its sample, this clonotype was seen many times. The rearrangement joins TRBV7-3 to TRBJ2-3, with D hard to call. CDR3 length: 15 amino acids. Germline loops: CDR1 SGHTA, CDR2 FQGTGA. Trimming took off 5 bases at V and 3 bases at J, with 15 bases between the two ends. The CDR3: CASSPKGPATDTQYF. The CDR3 DNA is TGTGCCAGCAGCCCTAAGGGCCCAGCAACAGATACGCAGTATTTT.

This clonotype appeared many times. V and J are TRBV20-1 and TRBJ2-1; 11 bases fit TRBD2. Germline V gene lookup returns CDR1 DFQATT and CDR2 SNEGSKA (reference sequence). This CDR3 has 14 residues. Trimming took 1 base from V and 6 from J; bases not matched to a gene: 2. The CDR3 sequence: CSARVAGGSNEQFF. The CDR3 DNA sequence: TGCAGTGCTAGAGTAGCGGGGGGGTCCAATGAGCAGTTCTTC.

This clonotype appeared many times. The chain links TRBV18 to TRBJ2-1, with D maybe TRBD2 (6 bases). The ends were cut back, 4 bases at V and 8 bases at J, with 18 bases in the middle. CDR3 size: 15 residues. Germline CDR1 and CDR2: KGHSH and LQKENI. The CDR3 coding sequence is TGTGCCAGCTCACTCCCCGAGGAGGGTGGAGATGAGCAGTTCTTC. It translates to CASSLPEEGGDEQFF.

The table lists this clonotype with many counts. The chain links TRBV4-2 to TRBJ2-5; the D gene is possibly TRBD1 (6 bases). The CDR3 contains 15 residues. CDR1 is LGHNA, CDR2 YNFKEQ, per germline. V lost 2 bases and J lost 2, with 12 bases in between. DNA for the CDR3: TGTGCCAGCAGCCAAAGCAGGGGTCGACAAGAGACCCAGTACTTC. The encoded protein is CASSQSRGRQETQYF.

The sample holds a few counts of this clonotype. The chain uses TRBV5-6 and TRBJ1-1, with D perhaps TRBD1 (5 bases). The V end lost 2 bases, the J end lost 1 base, and 9 bases lay between the germline ends. This CDR3 has 14 residues. Germline assignment: CDR1 SGHDT and CDR2 YYEEEE. For the CDR3, the DNA is TGTGCCAGCAGCTTCCGGGGGTCGAACACTGAAGCTTTCTTT. Protein sequence: CASSFRGSNTEAFF.

This clonotype was observed many times. The V call is TRBV12-3 or TRBV12-4, the J call TRBJ1-2; D ambiguous. The CDR3 length is 12 residues. V was cut by 4 bases and J by 5 bases, with 8 bases left in between. The CDR3 DNA reads TGTGCCAGCAGTTCCAACTTGTATGGCTACACCTTC. This codes for CASSSNLYGYTF.

This clonotype was counted many times. The rearrangement uses TRBV28 and TRBJ1-4; the D gene is possibly TRBD1 (6 bases). The V gene's germline CDR1 is MDHEN and CDR2 SYDVKM. The CDR3 loop spans 13 amino acids. Trimming left V 8 bases short and J 6 bases short, with 13 bases between. CDR3 loop: CASGGGADEKLFF. The DNA for the CDR3 is TGTGCCAGCGGCGGGGGGGCTGATGAAAAACTGTTTTTT. Variable domain in full (rest from reference TRBV28 and TRBJ1-4): DVKVTQSSRYLVKRTGEKVFLECVQDMDHENMFWYRQDPGLGLRLIYFSYDVKMKEKGDIPEGYSVSREKKERFSLILESASTNQTSMYLCASGGGADEKLFFGSGTQLSVL.

V usage is TRBV9 and J usage is TRBJ2-5, with TRBD2 matching over 14 bases. V lost 3 bases to trimming and J lost 5 bases; unmatched junction nucleotides: 9. Germline V lookup: CDR1 SGDLS, CDR2 YYNGEE. The CDR3 has 17 amino acids. CDR3 amino acids: CASSALGLAGGFETQYF. In DNA, the CDR3 is TGTGCCAGCAGCGCCCTAGGACTAGCGGGAGGATTTGAGACCCAGTACTTC.

The rearrangement joins TRBV5-1 to TRBJ2-1; possibly TRBD2 for D (5 bases). The germline V gene has CDR1 SGHRS and CDR2 YFSETQ. The CDR3 covers 15 residues. Trimming pared 2 bases from V and 7 bases from J, leaving 16 bases between. The CDR3 is CASSFLPLVGNEQFF. In nucleotides, the CDR3 is TGCGCCAGCAGCTTTCTACCACTAGTAGGTAATGAGCAGTTCTTC.

This clonotype was seen ten or more times. This chain connects TRBV7-3 to TRBJ2-3; D uncertain. Germline V gives CDR1 SGHTA, CDR2 FQGTGA. This CDR3 is 13 amino acids long. Trimming removed 5 bases from V and 4 bases from J, with 10 bases in between. As DNA, the CDR3 is TGTGCCAGCAGCGGCCTGGTTGCAGATACGCAGTATTTT. It specifies CASSGLVADTQYF.

This clonotype showed up many times. This rearrangement joins TRBV6-6 to TRBJ2-7, with D unclear. CDR1 is MNHNY, CDR2 SVGAGI, per germline (reference sequence). V was trimmed by 0 bases and J by 3 bases, leaving 9 bases between them. The CDR3 length is 14 residues. DNA of the CDR3: TGTGCCAGCAGTTACTCGGATCCATTCTACGAGCAGTACTTC. Its protein is CASSYSDPFYEQYF.

This clonotype was detected ten times or more. The chain couples TRBV10-3 to TRBJ2-1; TRBD2 matches at 8 bases. The CDR3 runs to 15 residues. Germline CDR1 is ENHRY and CDR2 is SYGVKD. V lost 7 bases, J lost 6 bases, and 11 bases stayed unmatched. The CDR3 sequence: CAITLTSDEFNEQFF. CDR3 sequence (DNA): TGTGCCATCACCTTGACTAGCGATGAATTCAATGAGCAGTTCTTC.

This clonotype was seen ten or more times. This CDR3 reads CASSLAAGGDLYGYTF. The CDR3 coding sequence is TGTGCCAGCAGCTTAGCGGCAGGGGGCGATCTCTATGGCTACACCTTC. The genes are TRBV11-3 and TRBJ1-2, with 8 bases aligning to TRBD1. The germline V gene has CDR1 SGHNT and CDR2 YENEEA. The ends lost 1 base at V and 4 bases at J; junction bases unmatched: 8. This CDR3 is built from 16 residues. The whole variable domain, remainder taken from reference TRBV11-3 and TRBJ1-2, is EAGVVQSPRYKIIEKKQPVAFWCNPISGHNTLYWYLQNLGQGPELLIRYENEEAVDDSQLPKDRFSAERLKGVDSTLKIQPAELGDSAVYLCASSLAAGGDLYGYTFGSGTRLTVV.

At least ten counts were recorded for this clonotype. This chain joins TRBV4-2 and TRBJ1-2; a weak D match, TRBD1 (5 bases). Germline V gene lookup returns CDR1 LGHNA and CDR2 YNFKEQ. V dropped 0 bases and J dropped 7 bases, with 21 bases sitting between them. The CDR3 spans 17 residues. CDR3 loop: CASSQEFAAGPLVGYTF. The CDR3 DNA is TGTGCCAGCAGCCAAGAATTTGCAGCGGGACCGCTTGTTGGCTACACCTTC.

This clonotype has ten or more counts. The rearrangement uses TRBV6-1 and TRBJ2-7; 8 nucleotides agree with TRBD1. The length of the CDR3 is 15 residues. J was trimmed by 3 bases and V by 5 bases; bases with no gene match: 9. Germline V CDR1 and CDR2: MNHNS, SASEGT. The CDR3 region is CASSPGQGTLYEQYF. The CDR3 coding sequence is TGTGCCAGCAGTCCCGGACAGGGAACCCTCTACGAGCAGTACTTC.

This clonotype was counted many times. V gene TRBV2 combines with J gene TRBJ2-1; 10 bases match TRBD1. Germline V gene sequence: CDR1 SNHLY, CDR2 FYNNEI. The CDR3 has 14 residues. V trimming: 4 bases; J trimming: 6 bases; junction bases outside the gene matches: 3. The CDR3 bases are TGTGCCAGCAGTGGACGGACAGGGGGCAATGAGCAGTTCTTC. Translation gives CASSGRTGGNEQFF.

This clonotype has at least ten counts. CDR3 residues: CASSLWRGSTDTQYF. DNA of the CDR3: TGTGCCAGCAGTTTATGGAGGGGTAGCACAGATACGCAGTATTTT. The chain joins TRBV27 to TRBJ2-3; perhaps TRBD2 as D (6 bases). The germline V gene has CDR1 MNHEY and CDR2 SMNVEV (reference sequence). The CDR3 is 15 amino acids. The V end lost 1 base, the J end lost 0 bases, and 8 bases lay between the germline ends.